Each of the 28 T cell receptor beta chains below was sequenced from the same sample in a study of molecular identifiers for immune sequencing clone quantification. TCRdb analysed the PCR reads with MiXCR anew, one entry per CDR3 protein. Counted here are roughly 320,000 distinct CDR3 sequences, roughly 23% occurring once; the ten biggest clones make up 0.65% to 0.95%. Specimen: naive CD8+ T cells from blood, with Jurkat cell RNA spiked in. Sample subset: FACS-sorted CD8+CD4-CCR7+CD45RA+ naive T cells. These receptors all come from a human donor in good health. Some libraries in this study had Jurkat cell RNA spiked in.

This clonotype turned up a few times. The rearrangement joins TRBV4-1 to TRBJ1-1, with 7 bases fitting TRBD1. CDR1 and CDR2 from the germline V gene are MGHRA and YSYEKL. CDR3 length: 16 amino acids. With 4 bases clipped from V and 7 bases from J, the junction kept 15 bases outside the gene matches. The chain's CDR3 is CASSPNSMGQLHEAFF. In DNA form, the CDR3 reads TGCGCCAGCAGCCCAAATTCGATGGGACAGCTACATGAAGCTTTCTTT.

This chain uses TRBV11-2 with TRBJ2-1, with TRBD2 matching 9 bases. This CDR3 spans 15 amino acids. J lost 4 bases, V lost 4 bases, and 5 bases had no gene match. The germline V gene has CDR1 SGHAT and CDR2 FQNNGV. CDR3: CASSSLAGKYNEQFF. CDR3 coding DNA: TGTGCCAGCAGCTCCCTAGCGGGAAAATACAATGAGCAGTTCTTC.

Notes on this clonotype: A much larger clone lies one base from this, so it may be a read error. V and J are TRBV12-3 or TRBV12-4 and TRBJ2-3; D is unresolved. The CDR3 covers 13 residues. CDR3 in DNA: TGTGCCGGCAGCTCGGGCCGTACAGATACGCAGTATTTT. Translated, it gives CAGSSGRTDTQYF.

This clonotype was recorded at least ten times. The CDR3 DNA is TGCAGCGCTGTGGAAGGCACCGGGGAGCTGTTTTTT. It specifies CSAVEGTGELFF. The chain combines TRBV29-1 with TRBJ2-2; no firm D call. Germline V gives CDR1 SQVTM, CDR2 ANQGSEA. V was pared by 7 bases and J by 4 bases, with 10 bases between. The CDR3 spans 12 residues.

Many counts were recorded for this clonotype. The chain employs TRBV29-1 and TRBJ2-3; 12 bases map to TRBD2. Per germline, CDR1 SQVTM and CDR2 ANQGSEA. V shed 6 bases, J shed 11 bases, and the junction held 6 bases outside the gene matches. This CDR3 spans 12 amino acids. CDR3 DNA sequence: TGCAGCGTGACTAGCGGGGGTGAAGGGCAGTATTTT. This encodes CSVTSGGEGQYF.

The CDR3 DNA reads as TGTGCCAGCAGTGGACGCTTCAGATCTAGCACAGATACGCAGTATTTT. This gives the protein CASSGRFRSSTDTQYF. The V and J genes are TRBV2 and TRBJ2-3, with unresolved D. V lost 4 bases and J 0 bases, leaving 14 bases between the germline ends. Germline V lookup: CDR1 SNHLY, CDR2 FYNNEI. The CDR3 has 16 amino acids.

This clonotype showed up just a few times. The chain employs TRBV13 and TRBJ2-2; D unclear. Germline CDR1 is PRHDT and CDR2 is FYEKMQ (reference sequence). This CDR3 contains 13 residues. With 2 bases removed from V and 8 bases from J, the gap between germline ends came to 9 bases. The CDR3 reads CASSLQIEGELFF. The DNA for the CDR3 is TGTGCCAGCAGCTTACAAATTGAGGGGGAGCTGTTTTTT.

The chain is built from TRBV4-3 and TRBJ2-7; 10 positions match TRBD2. The CDR3 has 17 residues. Losses at the gene ends were 2 bases for V and 5 bases for J; bases not matched to a gene: 12. Per the germline V gene, CDR1 is LGHNA and CDR2 is YSLEER. In DNA form, the CDR3 reads TGCGCCAGCAGCCAATCCGCTAGCGGGAGAGGTGGGGACGAGCAGTACTTC. Translation: CASSQSASGRGGDEQYF.

To note about this clonotype: This may be a read error, as it is one base from a much larger clone. V usage is TRBV7-9 and J usage is TRBJ2-7; 7 nucleotides match TRBD1. V gave up 5 bases and J gave up 3 bases; unmatched junction bases: 7. The CDR3 has 14 amino acids. CDR1 and CDR2 from the germline V gene are SEHNR and FQNEAQ (reference sequence). The DNA of the CDR3 is TGTGCCAGCAGCCCACCCGGGACAGACTACGAGCAGTACTTC. It yields the protein CASSPPGTDYEQYF. The complete variable domain, with remaining parts taken from reference TRBV7-9 and TRBJ2-7, reads DTGVSQNPRHKITKRGQNVTFRCDPISEHNRLYWYRQTLGQGPEFLTYFQNEAQLEKSRLLSDRFSAERPKGSFSTLEIQRTEQGDSAMYLCASSPPGTDYEQYFGPGTRLTVT.

This clonotype was counted many times. The gene calls are TRBV7-9 and TRBJ1-4; 7 bases map to TRBD1. V lost 5 bases and J lost 3; bases outside the gene matches: 3. The CDR3 totals 14 residues. The germline gives CDR1 SEHNR, CDR2 FQNEAQ (reference sequence). CDR3 amino acids: CASSVDRSNEKLFF. As DNA, the CDR3 is TGTGCCAGCAGCGTGGACAGGTCTAATGAAAAACTGTTTTTT.

This sequence joins TRBV7-6 and TRBJ1-1; D gene uncertain. Germline values: CDR1 SGHVS, CDR2 FNYEAQ. V shed 8 bases and J shed 6 bases, with 19 bases lying between them. CDR3 size: 14 residues. CDR3 sequence (DNA): TGTGCCAGCTTAGCTGACGCCCCGGGGTCTGAAGCTTTCTTT. Amino acids: CASLADAPGSEAFF.

The V and J genes are TRBV18 and TRBJ1-5, with 8 nucleotides matching TRBD1. Trimming at V came to 5 bases and at J to 7 bases, leaving 10 bases not matched to a gene. In germline, CDR1 is KGHSH, CDR2 LQKENI. The CDR3 is 15 residues long. The CDR3 DNA is TGTGCCAGCTCATCCGACAGGGGAGTAGAGCAGCCCCAGCATTTT. This encodes CASSSDRGVEQPQHF.

J is TRBJ2-7 and V is TRBV19; possible D gene TRBD2, 6 bases. This CDR3 is 16 amino acids long. The germline CDR1 and CDR2 sequences are LNHDA and SQIVND (reference sequence). V lost 3 bases to trimming and J lost 0 bases, with 15 bases between them. The chain's CDR3 is CASSIDSGRSSYEQYF. The CDR3 nucleotides are TGTGCCAGTAGTATCGATTCGGGGAGGAGCTCCTACGAGCAGTACTTC.

This clonotype has just a few counts. This sequence joins TRBV7-9 and TRBJ2-2, with 9 bases that match TRBD1. Germline V lookup: CDR1 SEHNR, CDR2 FQNEAQ (reference sequence). Germline trimming cut 7 bases from V and 8 bases from J; bases unmatched to any gene: 14. The CDR3 is made up of 16 amino acids. CDR3 sequence: CASTQWDRVLRGELFF. In nucleotides, the CDR3 is TGTGCCAGCACCCAGTGGGACAGGGTCCTCAGAGGGGAGCTGTTTTTT.

This clonotype has ten or more counts. The CDR3 DNA sequence: TGTGCCAGCAGTTACTCCCAGGGTTGGGAGCAGTACTTC. Its translation: CASSYSQGWEQYF. The genes are TRBV6-5 and TRBJ2-7, with TRBD1 as a possible D gene (5 bases). CDR3 length equals 13 residues. V lost 0 bases and J lost 7, with 10 bases in between. CDR1 is MNHEY and CDR2 is SVGAGI in the germline V gene.

This chain joins TRBV13 and TRBJ2-3; 10 nucleotides align to TRBD2. The CDR3 has 14 residues. V shed 9 bases and J 4 bases; nucleotides not matched to a gene: 7. Germline assignment: CDR1 PRHDT and CDR2 FYEKMQ (reference sequence). The CDR3 protein is CASIAGGEADTQYF. The DNA for the CDR3 is TGTGCCAGTATAGCGGGGGGAGAGGCAGATACGCAGTATTTT.

The J gene is TRBJ1-4, the V gene TRBV7-6; tentatively, D is TRBD1 (5 bases). V gave up 2 bases and J gave up 2 bases, with 18 bases separating them. This CDR3 spans 18 amino acids. Germline CDR1 SGHVS, CDR2 FNYEAQ. The CDR3 region has the DNA TGTGCCAGCAGCTTACTTTCCGGGGGATTGCAGACTAATGAAAAACTGTTTTTT. Residues: CASSLLSGGLQTNEKLFF.

The V gene is TRBV20-1, the J gene TRBJ2-5; TRBD1 matches 7 bases. Germline lookup yields CDR1 DFQATT and CDR2 SNEGSKA (reference sequence). This CDR3 is 13 amino acids long. J gave up 3 bases and V 6 bases, and 7 bases lay outside the gene matches. CDR3 loop: CSARGQSKETQYF. The CDR3 DNA sequence: TGCAGTGCCAGGGGACAGTCAAAAGAGACCCAGTACTTC.

In its sample, this clonotype was seen many times. The J gene is TRBJ1-1, the V gene TRBV7-9; possible D gene TRBD1, 5 bases. Germline V gives CDR1 SEHNR, CDR2 FQNEAQ (reference sequence). This CDR3 has 13 amino acids. V shed 5 bases and J shed 5 bases, with 12 bases lying between them. This CDR3 is CASSPGRATEAFF. Here the CDR3 DNA reads TGTGCCAGCAGCCCAGGCAGGGCTACTGAAGCTTTCTTT.

The genes are TRBV11-3 and TRBJ2-2, with D uncertain. There are 14 residues in the CDR3. CDR1 is SGHNT and CDR2 is YENEEA in the germline V gene. V gave up 3 bases and J gave up 2 bases, with 7 bases separating them. The CDR3 reads CASSFGFNTGELFF. As DNA, the CDR3 is TGTGCCAGCAGCTTCGGATTTAACACCGGGGAGCTGTTTTTT. Full variable domain (outside the CDR3, taken from reference TRBV11-3 and TRBJ2-2): EAGVVQSPRYKIIEKKQPVAFWCNPISGHNTLYWYLQNLGQGPELLIRYENEEAVDDSQLPKDRFSAERLKGVDSTLKIQPAELGDSAVYLCASSFGFNTGELFFGEGSRLTVL.

V and J are TRBV20-1 and TRBJ2-7; no definite D call. V was clipped by 7 bases and J by 0 bases, with 16 bases between them. Germline lookup yields CDR1 DFQATT and CDR2 SNEGSKA (reference sequence). This CDR3 is 14 amino acids long. The CDR3 DNA is TGCAGTGGTAGGACGGTGGAGCCCTCCTACGAGCAGTACTTC. It is translated as CSGRTVEPSYEQYF.

This clonotype was observed many times. The chain has TRBV7-9 and TRBJ1-5; weak D call: TRBD1 (6 bases). Per germline, CDR1 SEHNR and CDR2 FQNEAQ (reference sequence). The CDR3 runs to 15 residues. Trimming removed 2 bases from V and 4 bases from J, with 12 bases in between. The chain's CDR3 is CASSLWTAENQPQHF. The DNA for the CDR3 is TGTGCCAGCAGCTTATGGACAGCGGAAAATCAGCCCCAGCATTTT. Together with reference TRBV7-9 and TRBJ1-5, the CDR3 gives the full variable domain: DTGVSQNPRHKITKRGQNVTFRCDPISEHNRLYWYRQTLGQGPEFLTYFQNEAQLEKSRLLSDRFSAERPKGSFSTLEIQRTEQGDSAMYLCASSLWTAENQPQHFGDGTRLSIL.

Points on this clonotype: A read error may explain this, as a much larger clone is one base away. No conserved phenylalanine or tryptophan ends this CDR3, so it is likely a read error. V gene TRBV20-1 combines with J gene TRBJ1-2, with a weak D call TRBD1 (5 bases). V was clipped by 3 bases and J by 3 bases, with 11 bases between them. Germline V gene sequence: CDR1 DFQATT, CDR2 SNEGSKA (reference sequence). The CDR3 has 13 residues. CDR3 in amino acids: CSASLRDYYGYTL. In DNA, the CDR3 is TGCAGTGCTAGTCTTCGGGACTACTATGGCTACACCTTA.

This clonotype was counted at least ten times. The chain combines TRBV6-5 with TRBJ2-7; TRBD1 agrees at 9 bases. The germline V gene encodes CDR1 MNHEY and CDR2 SVGAGI. Trimming removed 5 bases from V and 4 bases from J; junction bases left unmatched: 3. The length of the CDR3 is 13 residues. DNA for the CDR3: TGTGCCAGCAGTACAGGGGGCGGGTACGAGCAGTACTTC. This sequence encodes CASSTGGGYEQYF.

As regards this clonotype: Germline is not matched at one junction end, which may reflect a read error. The gene calls are TRBV18 and TRBJ2-1; D could derive from TRBD1 or TRBD2 (5 bases each). The length of the CDR3 is 15 residues. Germline V gene sequence: CDR1 KGHSH, CDR2 LQKENI. The CDR3 reads CAGSPVGGSYNEQFF. The CDR3, as DNA: TGTGCCGGCTCACCAGTTGGGGGCTCCTACAATGAGCAGTTCTTC.

This clonotype was detected many times. The chain recombines TRBV12-3 or TRBV12-4 with TRBJ2-2; D is undetermined. Trimming pared 7 bases from V and 5 bases from J, leaving 11 bases between. This CDR3 has 13 amino acids. This chain's CDR3 is CASTFVKTGELFF. CDR3 DNA sequence: TGTGCCAGCACCTTTGTAAAGACCGGGGAGCTGTTTTTT.

There are a few counts of this clonotype. The chain couples TRBV12-3 or TRBV12-4 to TRBJ2-6; possible D gene TRBD1, 6 bases. Trimming cost V 5 bases and J 9 bases, with 14 bases left between them. The CDR3 loop spans 14 amino acids. CDR3 amino acids: CASSPQGLHNVLTF. The CDR3 DNA is TGTGCCAGCAGTCCACAGGGATTACACAACGTCCTGACTTTC.

With regard to this clonotype: This may be a read error: a much more frequent sequence differs by one nucleotide. The CDR3 spells CASSLDYSGNTEAFF. CDR3 DNA: TGCGCCAGCAGCTTGGATTACAGTGGGAACACTGAAGCTTTCTTT. The chain couples TRBV5-1 to TRBJ1-1; no firm D call. V dropped 0 bases and J dropped 1 base, with 10 bases sitting between them. The V gene's germline CDR1 is SGHRS and CDR2 YFSETQ. The CDR3 has 15 residues.